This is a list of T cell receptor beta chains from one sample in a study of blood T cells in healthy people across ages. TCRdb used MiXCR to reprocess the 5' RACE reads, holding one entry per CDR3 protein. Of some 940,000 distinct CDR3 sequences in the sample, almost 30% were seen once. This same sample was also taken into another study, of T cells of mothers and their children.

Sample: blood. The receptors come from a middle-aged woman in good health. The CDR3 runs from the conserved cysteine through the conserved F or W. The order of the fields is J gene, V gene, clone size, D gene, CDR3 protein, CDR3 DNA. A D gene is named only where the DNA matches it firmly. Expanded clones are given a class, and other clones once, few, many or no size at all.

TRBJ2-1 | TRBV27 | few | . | CASSGRGGANNEQFF | TGTGCCAGCAGTGGGAGGGGGGGGGCAAACAATGAGCAGTTCTTC
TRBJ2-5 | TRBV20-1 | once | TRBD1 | CSASILQGFHETQYF | TGCAGTGCCTCAATTTTACAGGGGTTTCATGAGACCCAGTACTTC
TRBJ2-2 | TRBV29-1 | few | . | CSVARVGNTGELFF | TGCAGCGTAGCCCGAGTGGGGAACACCGGGGAGCTGTTTTTT
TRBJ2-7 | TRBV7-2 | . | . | CASSLGVYSYEQYF | TGTGCCAGCAGCTTAGGGGTATACTCCTACGAGCAGTACTTC
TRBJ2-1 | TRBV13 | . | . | CASSLGEGYNEQFF | TGTGCCAGCAGCTTAGGGGAGGGTTACAATGAGCAGTTCTTC
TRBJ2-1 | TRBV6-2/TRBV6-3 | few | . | CASSYGYNEQFF | TGTGCCAGCAGTTACGGGTACAATGAGCAGTTCTTC
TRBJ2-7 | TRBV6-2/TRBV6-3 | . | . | CASRYLGEGSYEQYF | TGTGCCAGCAGGTACTTAGGGGAAGGATCCTACGAGCAGTACTTC
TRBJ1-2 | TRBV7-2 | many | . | CASSFGRGYTF | TGTGCCAGCAGCTTTGGCCGCGGCTACACCTTC
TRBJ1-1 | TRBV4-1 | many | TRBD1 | CASSRGQGANTEAFF | TGCGCCAGCAGCCGGGGACAGGGGGCGAACACTGAAGCTTTCTTT
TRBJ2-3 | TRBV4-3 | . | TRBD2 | CASSQVPGGGAADTQYF | TGCGCCAGCAGCCAAGTCCCCGGCGGGGGGGCAGCTGATACGCAGTATTTT
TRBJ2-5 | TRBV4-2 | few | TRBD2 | CASSQGGLAGSGETQYF | TGTGCCAGCAGCCAAGGCGGACTAGCGGGGTCCGGGGAGACCCAGTACTTC
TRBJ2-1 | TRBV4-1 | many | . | CASSQGPSSYNEQFF | TGCGCCAGCAGCCAAGGACCCAGCTCCTACAATGAGCAGTTCTTC
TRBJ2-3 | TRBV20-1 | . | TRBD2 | CSAERGGAELDTQYF | TGCAGTGCGGAACGCGGGGGGGCCGAATTAGATACGCAGTATTTT
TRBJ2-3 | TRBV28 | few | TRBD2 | CASSSRTSGGLGVTQYF | TGTGCCAGCAGTTCCCGGACTAGCGGGGGATTGGGGGTTACGCAGTATTTT
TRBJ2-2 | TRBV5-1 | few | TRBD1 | CASSLKAGGSTNTGELFF | TGCGCCAGCAGCTTGAAAGCAGGGGGAAGCACGAACACCGGGGAGCTGTTTTTT
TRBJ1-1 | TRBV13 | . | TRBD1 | CASSQDRGVNTEAFF | TGTGCCAGCAGCCAGGACAGGGGGGTGAACACTGAAGCTTTCTTT
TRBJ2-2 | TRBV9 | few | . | CASKTGTANTGELFF | TGTGCCAGCAAAACCGGGACGGCGAACACCGGGGAGCTGTTTTTT
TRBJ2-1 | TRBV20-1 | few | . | CSAIGPSYNEQFF | TGCAGTGCTATAGGGCCATCCTACAATGAGCAGTTCTTC
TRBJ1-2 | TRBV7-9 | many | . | CASSRSQGSGYGYTF | TGTGCCAGCAGCCGCTCACAGGGATCGGGCTATGGCTACACCTTC
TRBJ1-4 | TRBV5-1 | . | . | CASSLMSRGTNEKLFF | TGCGCCAGCAGCTTGATGTCCCGGGGAACTAATGAAAAACTGTTTTTT
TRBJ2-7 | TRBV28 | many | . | CASRRRPEGSYEQYF | TGTGCCAGCCGTAGGAGACCGGAAGGCTCCTACGAGCAGTACTTC
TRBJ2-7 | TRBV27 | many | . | CASSRGDSIYEQYF | TGTGCCAGCAGTAGGGGGGACAGTATCTACGAGCAGTACTTC
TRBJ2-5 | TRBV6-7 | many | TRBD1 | CASSYFGTGAVSGQETQYF | TGTGCCAGCAGTTATTTTGGGACAGGGGCGGTGAGCGGCCAAGAGACCCAGTACTTC
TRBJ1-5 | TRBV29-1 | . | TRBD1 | CSVILGQNQPQHF | TGCAGCGTTATCCTGGGACAGAATCAGCCCCAGCATTTT
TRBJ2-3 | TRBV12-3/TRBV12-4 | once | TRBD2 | CASSPLSGGATDTQYF | TGTGCCAGCAGCCCCCTGAGCGGGGGGGCAACAGATACGCAGTATTTT
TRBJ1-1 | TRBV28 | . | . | CASKKHGGGTEAFF | TGTGCCAGCAAAAAACATGGCGGAGGGACTGAAGCTTTCTTT
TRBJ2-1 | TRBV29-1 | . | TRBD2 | CSVQKRGTYNEQFF | TGCAGCGTTCAGAAGCGGGGGACCTACAATGAGCAGTTCTTC
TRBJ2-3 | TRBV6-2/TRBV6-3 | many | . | CASFDRQGPKDTQYF | TGTGCCAGCTTCGATAGGCAGGGACCTAAAGATACGCAGTATTTT
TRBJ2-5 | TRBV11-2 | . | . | CASSLEPPGTQYF | TGTGCCAGCAGCTTGGAACCCCCTGGGACCCAGTACTTC
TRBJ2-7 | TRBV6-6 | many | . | CASTQGGGDEQYF | TGTGCCAGCACCCAGGGGGGGGGCGACGAGCAGTACTTC
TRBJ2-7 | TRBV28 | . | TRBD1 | CASSSGPGQGVLGEQYF | TGTGCCAGCAGTTCGGGCCCGGGACAGGGGGTTTTGGGCGAGCAGTACTTC
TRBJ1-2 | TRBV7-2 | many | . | CASSYTGGVERGYTF | TGTGCCAGCAGCTATACCGGGGGGGTGGAGCGCGGCTACACCTTC
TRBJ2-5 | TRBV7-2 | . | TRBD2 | CASSPQWRGVGETQYF | TGTGCCAGCAGCCCTCAGTGGCGGGGGGTGGGAGAGACCCAGTACTTC
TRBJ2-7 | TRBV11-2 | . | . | CASSLEGLARYEQYF | TGTGCCAGCAGCTTAGAGGGCCTAGCGCGCTACGAGCAGTACTTC
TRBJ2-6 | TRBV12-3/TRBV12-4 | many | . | CASSLFPTGINSGANVLTF | TGTGCCAGCAGTTTATTCCCGACAGGAATAAACTCTGGGGCCAACGTCCTGACTTTC
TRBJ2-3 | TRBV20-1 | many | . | CSARAGGTDTQYF | TGCAGTGCTAGAGCGGGGGGCACAGATACGCAGTATTTT
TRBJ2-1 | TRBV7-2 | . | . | CASSFDLPPNEQFF | TGTGCCAGCAGCTTTGACCTCCCCCCTAATGAGCAGTTCTTC
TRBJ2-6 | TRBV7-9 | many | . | CASSGSGANVLTF | TGTGCCAGTTCGGGCTCTGGGGCCAACGTCCTGACTTTC
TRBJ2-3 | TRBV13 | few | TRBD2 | CASSPRSSGVFTDTQYF | TGTGCCAGCAGCCCTCGAAGTAGCGGGGTATTCACAGATACGCAGTATTTT
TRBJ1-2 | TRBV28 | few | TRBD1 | CASSSPGTGPGGYTF | TGTGCCAGCAGTTCACCCGGGACAGGGCCGGGTGGCTACACCTTC
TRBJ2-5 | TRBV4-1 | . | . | CASSQDRGTLMRQYF | TGCGCCAGCAGCCAAGATAGGGGGACGCTTATGAGGCAGTACTTC
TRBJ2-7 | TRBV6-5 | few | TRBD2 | CASSYAGTSIHNEQYF | TGTGCCAGCAGTTACGCCGGGACTAGCATTCACAATGAGCAGTACTTC
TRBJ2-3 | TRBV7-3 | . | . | CASSLTGTYPDTQYF | TGTGCCAGCAGCTTAACCGGGACCTACCCCGATACGCAGTATTTT
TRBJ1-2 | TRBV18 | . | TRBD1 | CASSPPGQPVNYGYTF | TGTGCCAGCTCACCACCGGGACAGCCTGTTAACTATGGCTACACCTTC
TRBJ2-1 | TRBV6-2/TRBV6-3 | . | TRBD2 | CASSSDRAGDYNEQFF | TGTGCCAGCAGTTCCGACCGCGCGGGGGATTACAATGAGCAGTTCTTC
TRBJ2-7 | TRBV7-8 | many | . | CASSPRTSGSKQYF | TGTGCCAGCAGCCCAAGAACCTCAGGGTCAAAGCAGTACTTC
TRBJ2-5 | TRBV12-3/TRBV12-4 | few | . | CAGSTQGLEQYF | TGTGCCGGCAGTACCCAGGGCCTGGAGCAGTACTTC
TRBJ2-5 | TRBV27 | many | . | CASWSTRETQYF | TGTGCCAGCTGGTCGACGCGAGAGACCCAGTACTTC
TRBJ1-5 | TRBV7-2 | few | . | CASSLDRPGQPQHF | TGTGCCAGCAGCTTAGACAGGCCGGGTCAGCCCCAGCATTTT
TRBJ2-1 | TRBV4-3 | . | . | CASSQLYRNTSYNEQFF | TGCGCCAGCAGCCAACTCTACCGGAACACCTCCTACAATGAGCAGTTCTTC
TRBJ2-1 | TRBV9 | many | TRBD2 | CASSVAGGGAMDEQFF | TGTGCCAGCAGCGTAGCGGGCGGGGGGGCCATGGATGAGCAGTTCTTC
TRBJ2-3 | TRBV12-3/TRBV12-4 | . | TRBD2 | CASSFRGGATDTQYF | TGTGCCAGCAGTTTTCGGGGGGGGGCGACAGATACGCAGTATTTT
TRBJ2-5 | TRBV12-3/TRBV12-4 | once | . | CASSRPSGTSETQYF | TGTGCCAGCAGTCGTCCGTCCGGGACGTCAGAGACCCAGTACTTC
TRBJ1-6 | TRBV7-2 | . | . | CASSLESGLGSPLHF | TGTGCCAGCAGCTTAGAGTCAGGCCTAGGGTCACCCCTCCACTTT
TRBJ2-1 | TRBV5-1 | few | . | CASSLGLSAGYNEQFF | TGCGCCAGCAGCTTGGGGTTGTCAGCCGGATACAATGAGCAGTTCTTC